Sequencing of this T cell receptor (beta chain) was carried out in a study of Graves' ophthalmopathy and Graves' hyperthyroidism. This CDR3 spans 15 amino acids. Trimming took 5 bases from V and 4 from J; bases not matched to a gene: 7. CDR1 and CDR2 from the germline V gene are MNHEY and SVGAGI. This clonotype was seen at least ten times. The antigen is unknown. Findings and limits, study-wide: The blood repertoire also included most expanded thyroid clonotypes above 0.001 frequency.

Transcripts of RNA were the source for amplifying TCR beta CDR3 regions. The first-round RT-PCR employed HTBI primers together with the Qiagen OneStep RT-PCR kit. A multiplex PCR was then performed as the second round. One entry per CDR3 protein results from TCRdb running MiXCR on the multiplex PCR reads. The sample has some 350,000 distinct CDR3 sequences, 15% to 20% seen once. The V gene is TRBV6-5, the J gene TRBJ2-5; TRBD2 matches 10 bases. The clonotype originates from an adult woman with stable Graves' hyperthyroidism. Sequenced sample: peripheral blood. CDR3 sequence (DNA): TGTGCCAGCAGTAGACGACTAGCGGGCGGAGAGACCCAGTACTTC. Translating gives CASSRRLAGGETQYF.